Listed below are T cell receptor beta chains from one sample, sequenced in a study of early T cells in non-severe SARS-CoV-2 infection. In TCRdb, the 5' RACE reads were re-called with MiXCR into one record per CDR3 protein. The table records approximately 28,000 distinct CDR3 sequences, 5.5% to 7.5% of them present only once. The sequences come from whole blood, collected at baseline. The receptor source for this set is an adult who was a healthcare worker with PCR-confirmed SARS-CoV-2 infection or an uninfected control (not recorded which). CDR3s include the opening cysteine and the closing phenylalanine or tryptophan. A D gene is named only where the DNA matches it firmly. Clone sizes are given selectively: once, few, many, or a class where the clone is expanded.

>TRBJ2-3|16|few|TRBD2|TRBV6-5
CASSYGTSGSTDTQYF
TGTGCCAGCAGTTACGGGACTAGCGGATCCACAGATACGCAGTATTTT
>TRBJ1-1|13|few|.|TRBV9
CASSVVEGVEAFF
TGTGCCAGCAGCGTAGTTGAGGGAGTAGAAGCTTTCTTT
>TRBJ2-1|11|many|.|TRBV7-6
CASYYGDEQFF
TGTGCCAGCTACTACGGCGATGAGCAGTTCTTC
>TRBJ2-7|13|many|TRBD1|TRBV20-1
CSAKTGGPYEQYF
TGCAGTGCTAAAACAGGGGGCCCCTACGAGCAGTACTTC
>TRBJ2-1|16|.|.|TRBV15
CATSRDPGRRADEQFF
TGTGCCACCAGCAGAGATCCCGGGCGGAGGGCGGATGAGCAGTTCTTC
>TRBJ2-6|15|few|.|TRBV7-9
CASTKDSSGANVLTF
TGTGCCAGCACCAAGGACAGCTCTGGGGCCAACGTCCTGACTTTC
>TRBJ2-1|16|many|.|TRBV5-1
CASSLGGDPSYNEQFF
TGCGCCAGCAGCTTGGGAGGGGACCCCTCCTACAATGAGCAGTTCTTC
>TRBJ1-5|13|few|.|TRBV4-1
CASSQGFRQPQHF
TGCGCCAGCAGCCAAGGATTCCGGCAGCCCCAGCATTTT
>TRBJ2-1|15|medium-sized|TRBD2|TRBV4-2
CASSQEWEGYNEQFF
TGTGCCAGCAGCCAAGAATGGGAGGGGTACAATGAGCAGTTCTTC
>TRBJ1-1|15|many|TRBD1|TRBV18
CASSLGQGMNTEAFF
TGTGCCAGCTCACTAGGACAGGGAATGAACACTGAAGCTTTCTTT
>TRBJ2-7|15|many|.|TRBV19
CASSFSPGGTYEQYF
TGTGCCAGTAGTTTTTCTCCGGGCGGAACCTACGAGCAGTACTTC
>TRBJ2-7|14|many|TRBD1|TRBV11-2
CASSPRTGRDEQYF
TGTGCCAGCAGCCCCCGGACAGGCCGCGACGAGCAGTACTTC
>TRBJ2-1|15|many|TRBD2|TRBV6-6
CASSYGGLAGDEQFF
TGTGCCAGCAGTTACGGAGGACTAGCGGGGGATGAGCAGTTCTTC
>TRBJ1-2|12|.|.|TRBV29-1
CSTSQANYGYTF
TGCAGCACTTCTCAGGCCAACTATGGCTACACCTTC
>TRBJ1-1|13|many|.|TRBV12-5
CASGLVRGTEAFF
TGTGCTAGTGGTTTGGTACGGGGGACTGAAGCTTTCTTT